These 15 T cell receptor beta chains were sequenced from one sample in a study of cytomegalovirus exposure and HLA in healthy donors. PCR used 60 Vbeta primers and 13 Jbeta primers. The assay was immunoSEQ multiplex PCR, and TCRdb's table has in-frame clones only and misses some. The table includes 150,000 to 200,000 clones, roughly 78% detected once. The sequencing sample was made of PBMCs. The receptors were gathered from a middle-aged woman in good health and CMV-seronegative.

The chain recombines TRBV28 with TRBJ1-3; tentatively, D is TRBD1 (5 bases). V was pared by 6 bases and J by 4 bases, with 7 bases between. This CDR3 spans 12 amino acids. The germline CDR1 and CDR2 sequences are MDHEN and SYDVKM. CDR3 nucleotide sequence: TGTGCCAGCAGGCAGGGAGGAAACACCATATATTTT. Its protein is CASRQGGNTIYF.

The J gene is TRBJ2-3, the V gene TRBV5-6; unclear D gene. CDR1 and CDR2 from the germline V gene are SGHDT and YYEEEE. The V gene lost 7 bases and the J gene lost 0 bases, with 15 bases spanning the gap. This CDR3 is built from 15 residues. The CDR3 reads CASSPNPLSTDTQYF. CDR3 coding DNA: TGTGCCAGCTCCCCTAACCCCTTAAGCACAGATACGCAGTATTTT.

Comments on this clone: At one end, the junction sequence differs from germline, possibly due to a read error. The J gene is TRBJ2-7, the V gene TRBV7-7; tentative D call: TRBD1 (6 bases). Looked up from germline, CDR1 is SSHAT and CDR2 is FNYEAQ (reference sequence). This CDR3 has 15 residues. CDR3 region: CASSLGRGTGYEQYF. The CDR3 DNA reads TGTGCTAGCAGCTTAGGAAGGGGGACGGGCTACGAGCAGTACTTC.

This chain connects TRBV6-1 to TRBJ1-2, with D unclear. The CDR3 covers 15 residues. Germline V gene lookup returns CDR1 MNHNS and CDR2 SASEGT. The germline V and J ends were trimmed by 1 base and 0 bases, with 9 bases remaining between them. In DNA form, the CDR3 reads TGTGCCAGCAGTGAAGAGAGCCGAGCTAACTATGGCTACACCTTC. Translation gives CASSEESRANYGYTF.

This chain connects TRBV27 to TRBJ2-2, with TRBD1 as a possible D gene (8 bases). Between the trimmed V and J ends, which lost 5 bases and 5 bases, there was a span of 18 bases. CDR3 length: 16 residues. CDR1 and CDR2 from the germline V gene are MNHEY and SMNVEV (reference sequence). The CDR3 sequence is CASSTGGQGGTGELFF. In nucleotides, the CDR3 is TGTGCCAGCAGTACCGGCGGACAGGGAGGGACCGGGGAGCTGTTTTTT.

The genes are TRBV4-2 and TRBJ2-3, with 14 bases matching TRBD2. CDR3 length equals 16 residues. CDR1 is LGHNA and CDR2 is YNFKEQ in the germline V gene. J gave up 4 bases and V 4 bases, and 4 bases lay outside the gene matches. The CDR3 region is CASSRLAGGRADTQYF. DNA for the CDR3: TGTGCCAGCAGCCGACTAGCGGGGGGGCGGGCAGATACGCAGTATTTT.

The chain couples TRBV7-2 to TRBJ2-3, with 7 bases aligning to TRBD2. V lost 6 bases, J lost 4 bases, and 4 bases stayed unmatched. The germline gives CDR1 SGHTA, CDR2 FQGNSA. The CDR3 extends over 13 amino acids. CDR3 sequence: CASSLREADTQYF. The CDR3 region has the DNA TGTGCCAGCAGTTTACGGGAGGCAGATACGCAGTATTTT.

The J gene is TRBJ2-3, the V gene TRBV5-6; no clear D gene. The CDR3 consists of 15 residues. Germline CDR1 is SGHDT and CDR2 is YYEEEE. V was pared by 4 bases and J by 0 bases, with 12 bases between. CDR3 region: CASSKNLPSTDTQYF. The CDR3 bases are TGTGCCAGCAGCAAGAACCTACCTAGCACAGATACGCAGTATTTT. Looking up the rest from reference TRBV5-6 and TRBJ2-3 gives the full variable domain: DAGVTQSPTHLIKTRGQQVTLRCSPKSGHDTVSWYQQALGQGPQFIFQYYEEEERQRGNFPDRFSGHQFPNYSSELNVNALLLGDSALYLCASSKNLPSTDTQYFGPGTRLTVL.

The chain joins TRBV13 to TRBJ1-3; TRBD1 might be the D (5 bases). The CDR3 runs 16 residues. Trimming took 5 bases from V and 0 from J, leaving 14 bases between them. CDR1 is PRHDT, CDR2 FYEKMQ, per germline (reference sequence). The chain's CDR3 is CASSGYAGYSGNTIYF. The CDR3 coding sequence is TGTGCCAGCAGCGGGTACGCAGGGTACTCTGGAAACACCATATATTTT.

V is TRBV11-3 and J is TRBJ1-2, with no clear D. This CDR3 has 17 residues. V was clipped by 5 bases and J by 1 base, with 20 bases between them. Germline lookup yields CDR1 SGHNT and CDR2 YENEEA. CDR3 residues: CASSPSAGGEVNYGYTF. The CDR3 nucleotides are TGTGCCAGCAGCCCCTCGGCGGGCGGAGAAGTTAACTATGGCTACACCTTC.

This rearrangement joins TRBV2 to TRBJ2-3; 9 bases match TRBD2. V was pared by 6 bases and J by 3 bases, with 4 bases of the junction left unmatched. CDR1 is SNHLY and CDR2 is FYNNEI in the germline V gene. This CDR3 contains 14 residues. CDR3 nucleotides: TGTGCCAGCAGGCGGGGGGGAAGGACAGATACGCAGTATTTT. It encodes CASRRGGRTDTQYF.

The chain links TRBV13 to TRBJ2-7, with 7 bases lining up with TRBD2. Germline trimming cut 5 bases from V and 4 bases from J; bases unmatched to any gene: 2. The CDR3 extends over 12 amino acids. Germline V gives CDR1 PRHDT, CDR2 FYEKMQ (reference sequence). CDR3 nucleotides: TGTGCCAGCAGCCTGGGACTATACGAGCAGTACTTC. Translation: CASSLGLYEQYF.

Comments on this clone: The same CDR3 can be traced to other DNA sequences in this sample. The chain carries TRBV6-5 and TRBJ1-2; D possibly corresponds to TRBD1 (6 bases). The length of the CDR3 is 13 residues. V lost 6 bases and J 4 bases, leaving 12 bases between the germline ends. Germline V lookup: CDR1 MNHEY, CDR2 SVGAGI. CDR3 DNA sequence: TGTGCCAGCAGGGAACAGGGCTCCTATGGCTACACCTTC. Protein sequence: CASREQGSYGYTF.

This chain joins TRBV10-2 and TRBJ2-5, with TRBD2 as a possible D gene (6 bases). Per the germline V gene, CDR1 is WSHSY and CDR2 is SAAADI. Between the trimmed V and J ends, which lost 2 bases and 5 bases, there was a span of 6 bases. The CDR3 length is 12 residues. The CDR3 nucleotides read TGCGCCAGCAGTGAGGGAGGGGAGACCCAGTACTTC. This encodes CASSEGGETQYF.

The chain carries TRBV7-9 and TRBJ2-1; possibly TRBD2 for D (7 bases). The CDR3 spans 12 residues. V shed 8 bases and J shed 7 bases, with 12 bases lying between them. Germline V gene sequence: CDR1 SEHNR, CDR2 FQNEAQ (reference sequence). For the CDR3, the DNA is TGTGCCAGCTTAAGCGGGACAAATGAGCAGTTCTTC. Translation gives CASLSGTNEQFF.